These T cell receptor beta chains were read from a single sample in a study of blood T cell repertoires in COVID-19. Sequencing used immunoSEQ multiplex PCR; TCRdb keeps in-frame clones, though not all of them. The table includes 150,000 to 200,000 clones, 90% detected once. The sequenced material came from peripheral blood. All receptors come from a man in his sixties with active or convalescent COVID-19. Each CDR3 is given with its conserved first and last residue.

j_call,v_call,cdr3_aa
TRBJ1-4,TRBV20-1,CSASGTGNEKLFF
TRBJ1-2,TRBV10-3,CAIRGQGYGYTF
TRBJ2-3,TRBV11-2,CASSPRLAGITDTQYF
TRBJ2-7,TRBV12-2,CASRLAGVHEQYF
TRBJ1-5,TRBV6-5,CASSRTQESNQPQHF
TRBJ2-1,TRBV10-2,CASRDYTPEQFF
TRBJ2-2,TRBV2,CASSRDRVTGELFF
TRBJ1-1,TRBV9,CASSVGGEAFF
TRBJ2-7,TRBV3-1/TRBV3-2,CASSQDKTSGRRSSVYEQYF
TRBJ2-7,TRBV5-1,CASSLRTGDEQYF
TRBJ1-4,TRBV6-5,CASSYGAGGEKLFF
TRBJ2-1,TRBV10-2,CASSLRGTHEQFF
TRBJ2-3,TRBV2,CASSPGQGIDTQYF
TRBJ1-2,TRBV4-1,CASSPGTVANYGYTF
TRBJ1-1,TRBV2,CASTAGLNTEAFF
TRBJ1-5,TRBV19,CASRKTGVHQPQHF
TRBJ1-5,TRBV6-4,CASSEQGGQPQHF
TRBJ1-2,TRBV2,CASSVRQVNYGYTF
TRBJ2-1,TRBV6-4,CASSPDYAGNEQFF
TRBJ1-2,TRBV19,CASSWSNYGYTF
TRBJ2-1,TRBV6-6,CASSSGTTLGEQFF
TRBJ2-7,TRBV18,CASSPLPQGRTYEQYF
TRBJ2-7,TRBV3-1/TRBV3-2,CASSQLWLLYEQYF
TRBJ2-7,TRBV5-8,CASSHLIHRGLRYEQYF
TRBJ1-1,TRBV6-5,CATSTGLEAFF
TRBJ1-4,TRBV19,CASSRPPGQRHKDNEKLFF
TRBJ2-1,TRBV29-1,CSPSRGGYNEQFF
TRBJ1-6,TRBV5-4,CASSLLGAPLHF
TRBJ1-2,TRBV10-2,CASSESQGWSNYGYTF